This T cell receptor beta chain was obtained from a study of T-cell reconstitution after alpha-beta-depleted transplantation in children. Study-level results: High day-60 TCRbeta diversity in some patients came from surviving recipient T cells and thymic progenitors. Reported findings indicate that, about two months after transplant, alpha-beta T cells came from several hundred expanded clones, which were derived from non-depleted graft cells. Counts and diversity of T cells one year after transplant came mostly from newly produced T cells.

The V gene's germline CDR1 is SNHLY and CDR2 FYNNEI. The CDR3 contains 13 residues. Trimming left V 4 bases short and J 1 base short, with 7 bases between. Unique molecular identifiers were incorporated when the TCRbeta library was constructed. TCRdb re-derived calls from the PCR reads in MiXCR, one entry per CDR3 protein. The sample lists around 100,000 distinct CDR3 sequences; about 7.5% were seen once. This clonotype was counted ten times or more. Its antigen is as yet unknown. The source material was PBMCs, sampled before TCRalphabeta/CD19-depleted stem cell transplant. The sequence derives from a boy between 2 and 10 years old with acute lymphoblastic leukemia, due to receive a stem cell transplant. The rearrangement uses TRBV2 and TRBJ1-1, with no clear D. CDR3 sequence reads: CASSVLENTEAFF. The CDR3 DNA follows: TGTGCCAGCAGTGTCTTGGAGAACACTGAAGCTTTCTTT.